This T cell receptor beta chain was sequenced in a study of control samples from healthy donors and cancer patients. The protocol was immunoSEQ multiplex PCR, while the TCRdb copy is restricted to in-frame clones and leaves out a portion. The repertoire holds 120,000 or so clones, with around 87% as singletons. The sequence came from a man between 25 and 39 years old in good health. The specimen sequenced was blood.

Here the CDR3 reads CAISPGADTQYF. CDR3 coding DNA: TGTGCCATCAGTCCAGGGGCAGATACGCAGTATTTT. This chain joins TRBV10-3 and TRBJ2-3; D perhaps matches TRBD1 (6 bases). Trimming left V 5 bases short and J 4 bases short, with 7 bases between. Per germline, CDR1 ENHRY and CDR2 SYGVKD. This CDR3 comprises 12 residues.